This entry is about one T cell receptor (beta chain). Its matching antigen is unknown. The sample holds other DNA sequences that translate to the same CDR3. The donors gave bone marrow, and they were healthy. The sample originates from a study of cytomegalovirus exposure and HLA in healthy donors. Overall study findings and caveats: Cytomegalovirus-associated status was assigned to about 160 TCR beta chains.

A multiplex PCR was run with 60 Vbeta primers and 13 Jbeta primers. In the original analysis: A later analysis tallied tens of millions of unique TCR beta chains, approximately 11 million of them shared. Repertoires were generated with immunoSEQ multiplex PCR, while TCRdb's copy carries only in-frame clones and drops some. V and J calls and clone size are copied from that table; D and trimming were computed from the DNA. This table holds 130,000 or so clones, 70% to 85% found once. V was cut by 5 bases and J by 2 bases, with 7 bases left in between. This CDR3 has 12 amino acids. Germline lookup yields CDR1 SGHNT and CDR2 YYREEE (reference sequence).

The source material was PBMCs. The source is a woman younger than 35 in good health and CMV-seropositive. The chain uses TRBV5-4 and TRBJ2-5; weak D call: TRBD2 (6 bases). The CDR3 here is CASSGTQETQYF. CDR3 DNA sequence: TGTGCCAGCAGTGGGACTCAAGAGACCCAGTACTTC.